The rows below give T cell receptor beta chains drawn from one sample of a study of T cell responses to AZD1222 COVID-19 vaccine. Sequenced by immunoSEQ multiplex PCR; TCRdb stores in-frame clones only, minus some. Of about 120,000 clones listed, more than 70% were seen once; the top ten hold 4% to 6%. This material consisted of peripheral blood, taken on day 0 of AZD1222 vaccination. Receptors originate from an adult in good health. The CDR3 runs from the conserved cysteine through the conserved F or W. D genes are given only for firm matches. Clone size is stated in some rows and not others, as once, few, many or a class when expanded.

clone_size | j_call | d_call | v_call | cdr3_aa | cdr3_nt
. | TRBJ2-5 | . | TRBV5-4 | CASSSVATQETQYF | TGTGCCAGCAGCTCGGTAGCGACGCAAGAGACCCAGTACTTC
. | TRBJ1-2 | . | TRBV5-4 | CASTGGLIGGYTF | TGTGCCAGCACCGGAGGCCTTATTGGAGGCTACACCTTC
. | TRBJ2-1 | . | TRBV6-2/TRBV6-3 | CASSYNVGEQFF | TGTGCCAGCAGTTACAACGTAGGTGAGCAGTTCTTC
. | TRBJ1-3 | TRBD1 | TRBV6-5 | CASSYSGQGNTIYF | TGTGCCAGCAGTTACTCGGGACAGGGTAACACCATATATTTT
. | TRBJ1-4 | . | TRBV6-5 | CASSRPGIEKLFF | TGTGCCAGCAGCCGACCAGGGATTGAAAAACTGTTTTTT
. | TRBJ2-3 | TRBD2 | TRBV9 | CASSVAGGVPSTDTQYF | TGTGCCAGCAGCGTAGCCGGGGGGGTACCTAGCACAGATACGCAGTATTTT
. | TRBJ1-2 | . | TRBV12-3/TRBV12-4 | CASSLGTQVGYTF | TGTGCCAGCAGTTTGGGGACACAAGTTGGCTACACCTTC
. | TRBJ1-2 | . | TRBV5-6 | CASSDRQWGGYTF | TGTGCCAGCAGCGATCGACAGTGGGGTGGCTACACCTTC
. | TRBJ1-3 | . | TRBV9 | CASTPQEAGNTIYF | TGTGCCAGCACCCCCCAGGAAGCAGGAAACACCATATATTTT
. | TRBJ1-1 | TRBD1 | TRBV27 | CASSLGQGGNTEAFF | TGTGCCAGCAGTCTCGGACAGGGGGGGAACACTGAAGCTTTCTTT
once | TRBJ2-7 | . | TRBV10-1 | CARTKPESSYEQYF | TGCGCCAGAACTAAACCAGAGAGCTCCTACGAGCAGTACTTC
. | TRBJ1-2 | TRBD1 | TRBV6-5 | CASSSGQSYGYTF | TGTGCCAGCAGTTCGGGACAGTCCTATGGCTACACCTTC
. | TRBJ1-4 | . | TRBV4-1 | CASSQNYEKLFF | TGCGCCAGCAGCCAAAACTATGAAAAACTGTTTTTT
. | TRBJ2-3 | TRBD1 | TRBV9 | CASSLLGQGADTQYF | TGTGCCAGCAGCCTACTCGGACAGGGCGCAGATACGCAGTATTTT
. | TRBJ2-1 | TRBD1 | TRBV7-2 | CASSVQGAKSYNEQFF | TGTGCCAGCAGCGTGCAGGGGGCAAAATCCTACAATGAGCAGTTCTTC
. | TRBJ2-5 | . | TRBV7-9 | CASSAGQPQETQYF | TGTGCCAGCAGCGCGGGACAGCCCCAAGAGACCCAGTACTTC
. | TRBJ2-1 | . | TRBV7-6 | CASSLNWNEQFF | TGTGCCAGCAGCTTAAACTGGAATGAGCAGTTCTTC
. | TRBJ2-3 | TRBD2 | TRBV9 | CASSLGGGATDTQYF | TGTGCCAGCAGCCTAGGCGGGGGGGCAACAGATACGCAGTATTTT
. | TRBJ1-3 | . | TRBV18 | CASSPLTGGSGNTIYF | TGTGCCAGCTCACCACTCACTGGGGGCTCTGGAAACACCATATATTTT
. | TRBJ1-1 | . | TRBV7-2 | CASSGYGAYTEAFF | TGTGCCAGCAGCGGTTACGGGGCCTACACTGAAGCTTTCTTT
. | TRBJ2-1 | TRBD1 | TRBV5-4 | CASSLVQGAGGEQFF | TGTGCCAGCAGCTTGGTTCAGGGGGCCGGCGGTGAGCAGTTCTTC
. | TRBJ1-5 | TRBD1 | TRBV28 | CASSLSGQGNQPQHF | TGTGCCAGCAGCCTTTCGGGACAGGGGAATCAGCCCCAGCATTTT
. | TRBJ2-1 | . | TRBV28 | CASSYPPNEQFF | TGTGCCAGCAGCTACCCCCCCAATGAGCAGTTCTTC
. | TRBJ1-1 | . | TRBV7-9 | CASSLAAGDTEAFF | TGTGCCAGCAGCTTAGCCGCAGGGGACACTGAAGCTTTCTTT
. | TRBJ1-1 | . | TRBV6-5 | CASIPRANTEAFF | TGTGCCAGCATCCCGAGGGCGAACACTGAAGCTTTCTTT
. | TRBJ1-2 | . | TRBV14 | CASSFTASRGYTF | TGTGCCAGCAGCTTCACGGCATCTAGGGGCTACACCTTC
. | TRBJ1-4 | . | TRBV28 | CASNTKGGREKLFF | TGTGCCAGCAACACCAAAGGGGGACGGGAAAAACTGTTTTTT
. | TRBJ2-1 | . | TRBV5-6 | CASSSIGGSYNEQFF | TGTGCCAGCAGCTCAATTGGGGGGTCTTACAATGAGCAGTTCTTC
. | TRBJ1-5 | . | TRBV12-3/TRBV12-4 | CASSSFGQPQHF | TGTGCCAGCAGTTCGTTCGGGCAGCCCCAGCATTTT
. | TRBJ2-5 | . | TRBV11-1 | CASSPNGALQETQYF | TGTGCCAGCAGCCCAAATGGGGCGCTCCAAGAGACCCAGTACTTC
once | TRBJ1-1 | TRBD1 | TRBV5-1 | CASSLPGQGQGGEAFF | TGCGCCAGCAGCTTGCCGGGACAGGGACAAGGCGGTGAAGCTTTCTTT
. | TRBJ1-3 | . | TRBV7-9 | CASSGRTEAGNTIYF | TGTGCCAGCAGCGGACGGACGGAGGCTGGAAACACCATATATTTT
few | TRBJ1-4 | . | TRBV7-2 | CASSLSPGQGGEKLFF | TGTGCCAGCAGCTTATCCCCGGGGCAGGGAGGTGAAAAACTGTTTTTT
. | TRBJ2-5 | . | TRBV29-1 | CSVEFVTGRRETQYF | TGCAGCGTTGAATTTGTGACAGGGAGGAGGGAGACCCAGTACTTC